The 28 T cell receptor beta chains listed next were all sequenced from one sample in a study of T-cell reconstitution after alpha-beta-depleted transplantation in children. Construction of the TCRbeta library involved unique molecular identifiers. TCRdb reprocessed the PCR reads via MiXCR and lists one record per CDR3 protein. Seen here are about 300,000 distinct CDR3 sequences, about a tenth observed once, and the top ten hold approximately 7%. This material consisted of PBMCs, taken before TCRalphabeta/CD19-depleted stem cell transplant. These receptors were taken from a boy younger than two with acute myeloid leukemia, due to receive a stem cell transplant.

This clonotype was detected ten times or more. The chain carries TRBV28 and TRBJ1-5; D is perhaps TRBD1 (5 bases). The V end was cut by 6 bases, the J end by 0 bases, with 18 bases between. The CDR3 consists of 17 residues. CDR1 and CDR2 from the germline V gene are MDHEN and SYDVKM. In DNA form, the CDR3 reads TGTGCCAGCAGCCTAATCTCAGACAGCCCTAGCAATCAGCCCCAGCATTTT. This gives the protein CASSLISDSPSNQPQHF.

This clonotype was counted between two and nine times. The J gene is TRBJ1-5, the V gene TRBV19, with TRBD1 as a possible D gene (6 bases). Germline CDR1 LNHDA, CDR2 SQIVND (reference sequence). This CDR3 has 13 residues. Trimming took 5 bases from V and 3 from J, leaving 8 bases between them. DNA for the CDR3: TGTGCCAGTAGTGCAGGGGCCAATCAGCCCCAGCATTTT. Its translation: CASSAGANQPQHF.

Points on this clonotype: One base away lies a much larger clone, so this may be a sequencing read error. The V gene is TRBV25-1, the J gene TRBJ2-5, with D hard to call. In germline, CDR1 is MGHDK, CDR2 SYGVNS. The CDR3 contains 12 residues. Trimming removed 4 bases at V and 4 bases at J, with 7 bases between. The DNA for the CDR3 is TGTGCCAGCAGTGCTGCGAGAGAGACCCAGTACTTC. Residues: CASSAARETQYF. The full variable domain, with the rest looked up from reference TRBV25-1 and TRBJ2-5, is EADIYQTPRYLVIGTGKKITLECSQTMGHDKMYWYQQDPGMELHLIHYSYGVNSTEKGDLSSESTVSRIRTEHFPLTLESARPSHTSQYLCASSAARETQYFGPGTRLLVL.

The rearrangement joins TRBV7-2 to TRBJ1-6, with D uncertain. CDR3 length equals 16 residues. The V and J ends lost 0 bases and 6 bases respectively, with 12 bases between them. CDR1 is SGHTA and CDR2 is FQGNSA in the germline V gene. The CDR3 sequence is CASSLAAGMVNSPLHF. CDR3 sequence (DNA): TGTGCCAGCAGCTTAGCTGCGGGTATGGTTAATTCACCCCTCCACTTT.

This clonotype was counted a few times. The genes are TRBV7-3 and TRBJ2-3; 14 nucleotides align to TRBD2. After removal of 5 bases from V and 4 bases from J, the junction contained 14 bases not matched to a gene. In germline, CDR1 is SGHTA, CDR2 FQGTGA. This CDR3 has 19 amino acids. Written as DNA, the CDR3 is TGTGCCAGCAGCGCCCCTTTGGGGACTAGCGGGAGTAACGCAGATACGCAGTATTTT. Translating gives CASSAPLGTSGSNADTQYF.

This clonotype has a count of ten or more. The chain is built from TRBV5-1 and TRBJ2-1, with TRBD1 as a possible D gene (6 bases). Germline V gene sequence: CDR1 SGHRS, CDR2 YFSETQ. The CDR3 spans 17 residues. Trimming pared 0 bases from V and 0 bases from J, leaving 13 bases between. The CDR3 DNA follows: TGCGCCAGCAGCTTGGGGCGGACAGCGGACTCCTACAATGAGCAGTTCTTC. Its translation is CASSLGRTADSYNEQFF.

The sample holds a few counts of this clonotype. The gene calls are TRBV7-9 and TRBJ1-2, with D uncertain. The germline CDR1 and CDR2 sequences are SEHNR and FQNEAQ (reference sequence). CDR3 size: 15 residues. Trimming removed 5 bases from V and 2 bases from J, with 15 bases in between. CDR3 in DNA: TGTGCCAGCAGCCCCCCCGGCAGTTTCAACTATGGCTACACCTTC. Amino acids: CASSPPGSFNYGYTF.

This clonotype was recorded at least ten times. The chain has TRBV7-9 and TRBJ2-7; the D is unclear. The CDR3 sequence is 14 residues long. Germline assignment: CDR1 SEHNR and CDR2 FQNEAQ (reference sequence). Trimming pared 4 bases from V and 1 base from J, leaving 11 bases between. CDR3 protein: CASSSNDLSYEQYF. CDR3 DNA: TGTGCCAGCAGCTCAAACGACCTTTCCTACGAGCAGTACTTC.

The chain carries TRBV11-2 and TRBJ2-1; D is unclear. The CDR3 is 12 amino acids. The V and J ends lost 0 bases and 12 bases respectively, with 9 bases between them. The germline gives CDR1 SGHAT, CDR2 FQNNGV. The CDR3 is CASSLELERQFF. The DNA of the CDR3 is TGTGCCAGCAGCTTAGAGTTGGAGAGGCAGTTCTTC.

In its sample, this clonotype was seen many times. The V and J genes are TRBV3-1 and TRBJ2-3; D might be TRBD2 (6 bases). Trimming took off 5 bases at V and 0 bases at J, with 21 bases between the two ends. This CDR3 has 18 amino acids. Germline V gene sequence: CDR1 LGHDT, CDR2 YNNKEL (reference sequence). The CDR3 DNA follows: TGTGCCAGCAGCGAACTCCCGGGAGCCTTTTCGAGCACAGATACGCAGTATTTT. Translated, it gives CASSELPGAFSSTDTQYF.

This clonotype occurred a few times. In nucleotides, the CDR3 is TGTGCCAGCAGTGAGTTCCCCCTTTTAGGGATCAGCAATGAGCAGTTCTTC. Its protein product is CASSEFPLLGISNEQFF. The chain has TRBV6-4 and TRBJ2-1, with unresolved D. CDR3 length: 17 residues. Deletions cut 3 bases from V and 6 bases from J, with 21 bases between. Germline values: CDR1 MRHNA, CDR2 SNTAGT.

This clonotype showed up many times. This chain connects TRBV2 to TRBJ2-6; D uncertain. The germline V gene encodes CDR1 SNHLY and CDR2 FYNNEI. The CDR3 is 16 amino acids. V gave up 1 base and J gave up 0 bases, with 7 bases separating them. The CDR3 coding sequence is TGTGCCAGCAGTGAAGGCCGACACTCTGGGGCCAACGTCCTGACTTTC. This codes for CASSEGRHSGANVLTF.

There are many counts of this clonotype. The chain joins TRBV7-2 to TRBJ2-7, with D perhaps given as TRBD1 or TRBD2 (5 bases each). CDR3 length: 12 amino acids. Germline lookup yields CDR1 SGHTA and CDR2 FQGNSA. The V and J ends lost 11 bases and 0 bases respectively, with 11 bases between them. CDR3 sequence: CASRDDSYEQYF. CDR3 coding DNA: TGTGCCTCCCGGGACGACTCCTACGAGCAGTACTTC.

This clonotype has ten or more counts. The chain has TRBV9 and TRBJ2-7; 7 bases match TRBD2. J was trimmed by 2 bases and V by 4 bases; bases with no gene match: 9. The CDR3 covers 15 residues. Germline V lookup: CDR1 SGDLS, CDR2 YYNGEE. The chain's CDR3 is CASSPAGYSAYEQYF. The CDR3 region has the DNA TGTGCCAGCAGCCCAGCGGGGTACTCTGCCTACGAGCAGTACTTC.

This chain joins TRBV15 and TRBJ2-6; D perhaps matches TRBD2 (5 bases). Per germline, CDR1 LNHNV and CDR2 YYDKDF (reference sequence). There are 16 residues in the CDR3. Deletions cut 0 bases from V and 2 bases from J, with 8 bases between. The CDR3 spells CATSRDRGAGANVLTF. The CDR3 nucleotides read TGTGCCACCAGCAGAGATCGGGGAGCTGGGGCCAACGTCCTGACTTTC. Filled out from reference TRBV15 and TRBJ2-6, the complete variable domain reads DAMVIQNPRYQVTQFGKPVTLSCSQTLNHNVMYWYQQKSSQAPKLLFHYYDKDFNNEADTPDNFQSRRPNTSFCFLDIRSPGLGDTAMYLCATSRDRGAGANVLTFGAGSRLTVL.

This clonotype was seen many times. This chain uses TRBV28 with TRBJ2-7, with 10 bases that match TRBD2. The CDR3 length is 15 residues. Germline values: CDR1 MDHEN, CDR2 SYDVKM. After removal of 7 bases from V and 3 bases from J, the junction contained 9 bases not matched to a gene. For the CDR3, the DNA is TGTGCCAGCATCCTATCGGGACTAGCGAGCTACGAGCAGTACTTC. Amino acids: CASILSGLASYEQYF.

This clonotype was detected ten times or more. The chain links TRBV12-3 or TRBV12-4 to TRBJ2-2; D gene uncertain. Trimming stripped 6 bases from V and 0 bases from J, with 14 bases between. CDR3 size: 16 residues. Here the CDR3 DNA reads TGTGCCAGCAGCAATGACTTGCCCTCGAACACCGGGGAGCTGTTTTTT. Its translation: CASSNDLPSNTGELFF.

This clonotype was detected many times. The chain combines TRBV10-3 with TRBJ2-4, with no clear D. The CDR3 is made up of 15 amino acids. Per germline, CDR1 ENHRY and CDR2 SYGVKD. V lost 3 bases and J 0 bases, leaving 9 bases between the germline ends. The CDR3 loop reads CAISDRFLAKNIQYF. The CDR3 nucleotides read TGTGCCATCAGTGACAGGTTTCTAGCCAAAAACATTCAGTACTTC.

On this clonotype: A read error may explain this, as a much larger clone is one base away. The chain joins TRBV27 to TRBJ2-1; TRBD2 is a possible D gene (6 bases). V lost 3 bases to trimming and J lost 10 bases, with 16 bases between them. Germline V lookup: CDR1 MNHEY, CDR2 SMNVEV (reference sequence). The CDR3 covers 14 residues. As DNA, the CDR3 is TGTGCCAGCAGTTTCCCGGGAGAACAGACCGAGCAGTTCTTC. Translated, it gives CASSFPGEQTEQFF.

This clonotype was counted a single time. Relative to the germline gene, one junction end is altered; a read error may explain this. The CDR3 protein is CCARSQPSGANVLTF. The DNA for the CDR3 is TGCTGTGCTCGTTCACAGCCTTCTGGGGCCAACGTCCTGACTTTC. This chain uses TRBV20-1 with TRBJ2-6; unclear D gene. The germline CDR1 and CDR2 sequences are DFQATT and SNEGSKA (reference sequence). The CDR3 length is 15 residues.

Comment on this clonotype: Given a much more abundant clone one base away, this may be a read error. The chain links TRBV11-3 to TRBJ2-1, with D possibly being TRBD2 (5 bases). Germline CDR1 and CDR2: SGHNT and YENEEA. V lost 3 bases and J lost 2, with 8 bases in between. The CDR3 length is 14 residues. CDR3 sequence (DNA): TGTGCCAGCAGCTTCGGGGATGCCTACAATGAGCAGTTCTTC. Protein product: CASSFGDAYNEQFF.

V is TRBV6-2 or TRBV6-3 and J is TRBJ1-1; a possible D gene is TRBD1 (6 bases). The CDR3 is made up of 15 amino acids. The V gene lost 2 bases and the J gene lost 6 bases, with 16 bases spanning the gap. Germline values: CDR1 MNHEY, CDR2 SVGEGT. The CDR3 nucleotides read TGTGCCAGCAGTTACAACAGGGCTTTCAGGGCTGAAGCTTTCTTT. This translates into CASSYNRAFRAEAFF.

This clonotype was observed a handful of times. The V gene is TRBV2, the J gene TRBJ2-4, with D maybe TRBD1 (6 bases). V dropped 4 bases and J dropped 0 bases, with 10 bases sitting between them. The germline CDR1 and CDR2 sequences are SNHLY and FYNNEI. This CDR3 is 15 amino acids long. In DNA, the CDR3 is TGTGCCAGCAGTGCCACAGGGATAGCCAAAAACATTCAGTACTTC. Protein: CASSATGIAKNIQYF.

On this clonotype: A clone one base away is much larger, so this may be a read error. The chain carries TRBV9 and TRBJ2-1; D uncertain. Trimming left V 4 bases short and J 3 bases short, with 17 bases between. From germline, CDR1 is SGDLS and CDR2 YYNGEE. This CDR3 is built from 16 residues. CDR3 DNA: TGTGCCAGCAGCCCCGACCCGTCGAGCTTCTACAATGAGCAGTTCTTC. This translates into CASSPDPSSFYNEQFF.

This clonotype has at least ten counts. The genes are TRBV2 and TRBJ2-5; D ambiguous. The germline V gene has CDR1 SNHLY and CDR2 FYNNEI. CDR3 length equals 12 residues. The V gene lost 1 base and the J gene lost 9 bases, with 9 bases spanning the gap. The CDR3 bases are TGTGCCAGCAGTGAAGTAATTCCGGCCCAGTACTTC. It is translated as CASSEVIPAQYF. Full variable domain (rest looked up from reference TRBV2 and TRBJ2-5): EPEVTQTPSHQVTQMGQEVILRCVPISNHLYFYWYRQILGQKVEFLVSFYNNEISEKSEIFDDQFSVERPDGSNFTLKIRSTKLEDSAMYFCASSEVIPAQYFGPGTRLLVL.

At least ten counts were recorded for this clonotype. The chain uses TRBV5-1 and TRBJ2-3; TRBD2 agrees at 7 bases. This CDR3 has 13 amino acids. With 4 bases clipped from V and 3 bases from J, the junction kept 2 bases outside the gene matches. The germline V gene has CDR1 SGHRS and CDR2 YFSETQ. As DNA, the CDR3 is TGCGCCAGCAGCCGGACTAGGACAGATACGCAGTATTTT. The encoded protein is CASSRTRTDTQYF.

The chain recombines TRBV7-9 with TRBJ2-5; D remains unclear. This CDR3 region has 14 residues. Trimming removed 11 bases from V and 5 bases from J, with 21 bases in between. Germline values: CDR1 SEHNR, CDR2 FQNEAQ (reference sequence). CDR3 amino acids: CAGMDIGKLETQYF. Here the CDR3 DNA reads TGTGCCGGAATGGATATCGGCAAGCTGGAGACCCAGTACTTC.

This clonotype was seen repeatedly, ten times or more. The chain joins TRBV28 to TRBJ2-2; D is uncertain. V was trimmed by 6 bases and J by 1 base, leaving 12 bases between them. The CDR3 covers 15 residues. Germline loops: CDR1 MDHEN, CDR2 SYDVKM. CDR3 nucleotide sequence: TGTGCCAGCAGACCCACGGACCTGAACACCGGGGAGCTGTTTTTT. Encoded protein: CASRPTDLNTGELFF.